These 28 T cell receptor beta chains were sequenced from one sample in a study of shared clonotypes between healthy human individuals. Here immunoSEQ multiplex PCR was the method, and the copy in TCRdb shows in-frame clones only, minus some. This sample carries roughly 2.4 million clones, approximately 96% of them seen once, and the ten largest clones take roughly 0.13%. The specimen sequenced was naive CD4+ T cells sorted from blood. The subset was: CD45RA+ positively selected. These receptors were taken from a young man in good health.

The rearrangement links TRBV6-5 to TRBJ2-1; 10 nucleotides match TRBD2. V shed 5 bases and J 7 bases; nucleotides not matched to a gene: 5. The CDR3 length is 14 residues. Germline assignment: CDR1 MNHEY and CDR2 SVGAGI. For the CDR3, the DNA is TGTGCCAGCAGTAGGGCTAGCGGGAGAAATGAGCAGTTCTTC. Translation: CASSRASGRNEQFF.

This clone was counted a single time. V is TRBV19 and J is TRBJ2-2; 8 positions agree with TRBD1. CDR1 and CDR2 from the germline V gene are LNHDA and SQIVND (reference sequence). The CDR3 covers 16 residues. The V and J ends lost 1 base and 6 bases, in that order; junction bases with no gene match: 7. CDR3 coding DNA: TGTGCCAGTAGTATAGGCGTGACAGGGGAACCCGGGGAGCTGTTTTTT. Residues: CASSIGVTGEPGELFF.

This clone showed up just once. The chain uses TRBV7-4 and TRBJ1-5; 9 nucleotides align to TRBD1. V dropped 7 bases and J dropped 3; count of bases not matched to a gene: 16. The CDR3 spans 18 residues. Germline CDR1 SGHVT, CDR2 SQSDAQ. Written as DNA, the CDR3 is TGTGCCAGCACACTACACGCCTCCAGGGACAGGGACAATCAGCCCCAGCATTTT. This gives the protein CASTLHASRDRDNQPQHF.

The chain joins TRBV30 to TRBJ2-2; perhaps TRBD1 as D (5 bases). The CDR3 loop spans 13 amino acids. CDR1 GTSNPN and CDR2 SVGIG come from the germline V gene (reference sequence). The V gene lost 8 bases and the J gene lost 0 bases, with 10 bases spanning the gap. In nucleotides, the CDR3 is TGTGCCCAGGGCAGATCGAACACCGGGGAGCTGTTTTTT. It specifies CAQGRSNTGELFF.

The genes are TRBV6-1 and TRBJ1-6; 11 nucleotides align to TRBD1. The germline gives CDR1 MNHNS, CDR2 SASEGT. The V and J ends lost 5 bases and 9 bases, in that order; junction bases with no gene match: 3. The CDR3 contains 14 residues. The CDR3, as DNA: TGTGCCAGCAGTCTCGGGACAGGGGGTTCACCCCTCCACTTT. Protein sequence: CASSLGTGGSPLHF.

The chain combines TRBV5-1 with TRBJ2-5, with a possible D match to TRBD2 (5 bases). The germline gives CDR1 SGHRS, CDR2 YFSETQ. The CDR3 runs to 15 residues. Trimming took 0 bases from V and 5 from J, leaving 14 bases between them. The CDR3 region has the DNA TGCGCCAGCAGCTTGGTCAATCGGGATGGGGAGACCCAGTACTTC. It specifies CASSLVNRDGETQYF.

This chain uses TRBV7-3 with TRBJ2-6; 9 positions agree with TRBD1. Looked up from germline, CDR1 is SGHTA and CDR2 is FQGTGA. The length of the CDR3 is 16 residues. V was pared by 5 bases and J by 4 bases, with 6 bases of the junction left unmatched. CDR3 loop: CASSIQGAPGANVLTF. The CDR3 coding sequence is TGTGCCAGCAGCATACAGGGGGCGCCGGGGGCCAACGTCCTGACTTTC.

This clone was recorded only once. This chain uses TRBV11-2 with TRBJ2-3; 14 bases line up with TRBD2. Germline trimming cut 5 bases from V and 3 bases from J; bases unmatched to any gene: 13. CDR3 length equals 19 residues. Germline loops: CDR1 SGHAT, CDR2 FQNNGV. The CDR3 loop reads CASSPPPTSGGALTDTQYF. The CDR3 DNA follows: TGTGCCAGCAGCCCCCCCCCGACTAGCGGGGGGGCGCTGACAGATACGCAGTATTTT.

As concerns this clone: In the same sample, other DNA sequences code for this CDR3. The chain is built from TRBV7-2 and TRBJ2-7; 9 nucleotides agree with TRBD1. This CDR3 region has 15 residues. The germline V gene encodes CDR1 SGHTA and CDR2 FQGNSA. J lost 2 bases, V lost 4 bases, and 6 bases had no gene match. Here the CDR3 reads CASSSPDRGTYEQYF. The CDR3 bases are TGTGCCAGCAGCTCCCCGGACAGGGGAACCTACGAGCAGTACTTC.

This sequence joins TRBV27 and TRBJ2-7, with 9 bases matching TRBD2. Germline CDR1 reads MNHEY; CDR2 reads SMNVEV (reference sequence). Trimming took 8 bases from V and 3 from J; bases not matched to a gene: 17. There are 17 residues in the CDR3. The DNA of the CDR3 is TGTGCCAGCGCCAGCACCGGGCCCTTTAGCGGGAGCTACGAGCAGTACTTC. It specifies CASASTGPFSGSYEQYF.

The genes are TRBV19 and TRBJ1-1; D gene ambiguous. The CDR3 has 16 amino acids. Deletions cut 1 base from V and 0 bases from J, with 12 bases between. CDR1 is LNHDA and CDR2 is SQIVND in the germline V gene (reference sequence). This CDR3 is CASSIGGLLMNTEAFF. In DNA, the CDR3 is TGTGCCAGTAGTATAGGAGGCCTGCTCATGAACACTGAAGCTTTCTTT.

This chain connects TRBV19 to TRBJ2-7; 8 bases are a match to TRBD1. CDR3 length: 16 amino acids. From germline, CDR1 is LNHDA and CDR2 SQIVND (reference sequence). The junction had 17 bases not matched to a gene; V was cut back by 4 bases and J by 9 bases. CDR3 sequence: CASSSHAGTGGSGQYF. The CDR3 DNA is TGTGCCAGTAGTAGCCATGCAGGGACAGGTGGCTCAGGGCAGTACTTC.

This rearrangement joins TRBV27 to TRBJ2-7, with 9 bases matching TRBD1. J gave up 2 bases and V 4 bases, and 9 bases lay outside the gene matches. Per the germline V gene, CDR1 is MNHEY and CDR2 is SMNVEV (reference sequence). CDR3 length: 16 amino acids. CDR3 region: CASSYQQGARTYEQYF. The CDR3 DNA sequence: TGTGCCAGCAGTTATCAACAGGGGGCTAGGACCTACGAGCAGTACTTC.

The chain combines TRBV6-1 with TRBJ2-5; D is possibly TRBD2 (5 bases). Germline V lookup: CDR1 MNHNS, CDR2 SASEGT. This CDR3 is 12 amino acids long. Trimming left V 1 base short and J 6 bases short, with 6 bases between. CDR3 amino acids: CASSEGGQTQYF. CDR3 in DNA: TGTGCCAGCAGTGAAGGAGGGCAGACCCAGTACTTC.

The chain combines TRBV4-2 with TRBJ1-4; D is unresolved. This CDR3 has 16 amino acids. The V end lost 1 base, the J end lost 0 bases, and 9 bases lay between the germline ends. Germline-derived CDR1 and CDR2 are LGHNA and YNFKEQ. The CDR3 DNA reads TGTGCCAGCAGCCAAGGGGCAGACCCAACTAATGAAAAACTGTTTTTT. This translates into CASSQGADPTNEKLFF.

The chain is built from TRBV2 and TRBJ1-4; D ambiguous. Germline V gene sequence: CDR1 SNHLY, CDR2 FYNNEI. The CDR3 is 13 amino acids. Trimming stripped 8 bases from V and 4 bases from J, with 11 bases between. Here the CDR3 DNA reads TGTGCCAGCCTATCCAGTCTTAATGAAAAACTGTTTTTT. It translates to CASLSSLNEKLFF.

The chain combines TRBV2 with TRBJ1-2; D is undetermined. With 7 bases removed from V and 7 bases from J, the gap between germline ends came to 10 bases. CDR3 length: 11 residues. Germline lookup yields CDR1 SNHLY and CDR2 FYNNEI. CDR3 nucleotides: TGTGCCAGCATGCTTCATGGTGGCTACACCTTC. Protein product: CASMLHGGYTF.

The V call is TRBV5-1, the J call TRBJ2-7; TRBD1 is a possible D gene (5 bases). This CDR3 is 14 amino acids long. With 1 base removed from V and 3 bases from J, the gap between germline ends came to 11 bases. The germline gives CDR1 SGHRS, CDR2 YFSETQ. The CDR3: CASSLQGALYEQYF. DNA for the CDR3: TGCGCCAGCAGCTTGCAAGGGGCGCTCTACGAGCAGTACTTC.

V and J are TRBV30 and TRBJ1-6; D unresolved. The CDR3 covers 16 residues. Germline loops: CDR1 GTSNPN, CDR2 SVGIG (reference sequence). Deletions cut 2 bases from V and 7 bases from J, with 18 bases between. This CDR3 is CAWSSRSVMGNSPLHF. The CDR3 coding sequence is TGTGCCTGGAGTTCCCGTAGTGTCATGGGGAATTCACCCCTCCACTTT.

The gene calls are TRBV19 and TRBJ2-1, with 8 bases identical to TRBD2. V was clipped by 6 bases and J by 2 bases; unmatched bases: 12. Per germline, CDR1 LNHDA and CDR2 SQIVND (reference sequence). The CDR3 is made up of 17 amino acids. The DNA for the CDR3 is TGTGCCAGTAGCATCCAGCGGCGGGGGGCGCCCTACAATGAGCAGTTCTTC. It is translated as CASSIQRRGAPYNEQFF.

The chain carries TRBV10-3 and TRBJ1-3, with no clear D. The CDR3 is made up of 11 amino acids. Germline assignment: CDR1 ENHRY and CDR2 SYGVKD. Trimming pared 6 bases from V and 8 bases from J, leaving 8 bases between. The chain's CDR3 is CAIRDWDTIYF. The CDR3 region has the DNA TGTGCCATCAGGGACTGGGACACCATATATTTT.

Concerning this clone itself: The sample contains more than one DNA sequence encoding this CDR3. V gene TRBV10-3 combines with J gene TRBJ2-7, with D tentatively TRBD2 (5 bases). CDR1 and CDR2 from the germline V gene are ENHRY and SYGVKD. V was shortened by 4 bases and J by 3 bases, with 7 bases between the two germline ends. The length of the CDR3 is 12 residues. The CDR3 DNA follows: TGTGCCATCAGTGCGGGGAACTACGAGCAGTACTTC. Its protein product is CAISAGNYEQYF.

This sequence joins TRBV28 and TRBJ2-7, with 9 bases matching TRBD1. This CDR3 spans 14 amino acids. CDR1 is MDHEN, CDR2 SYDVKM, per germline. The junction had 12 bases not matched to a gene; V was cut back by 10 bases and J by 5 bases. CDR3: CATLGGTGFNEQYF. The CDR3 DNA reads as TGTGCCACCCTAGGCGGGACAGGGTTCAACGAGCAGTACTTC.

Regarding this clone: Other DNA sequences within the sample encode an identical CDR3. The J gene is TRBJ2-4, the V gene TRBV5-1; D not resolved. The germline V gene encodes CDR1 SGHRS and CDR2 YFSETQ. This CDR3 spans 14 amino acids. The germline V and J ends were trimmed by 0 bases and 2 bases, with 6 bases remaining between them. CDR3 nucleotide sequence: TGCGCCAGCAGCTTGGATGGCTCCAAAAACATTCAGTACTTC. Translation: CASSLDGSKNIQYF. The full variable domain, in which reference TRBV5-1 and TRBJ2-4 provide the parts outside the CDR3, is KAGVTQTPRYLIKTRGQQVTLSCSPISGHRSVSWYQQTPGQGLQFLFEYFSETQRNKGNFPGRFSGRQFSNSRSEMNVSTLELGDSALYLCASSLDGSKNIQYFGAGTRLSVL.

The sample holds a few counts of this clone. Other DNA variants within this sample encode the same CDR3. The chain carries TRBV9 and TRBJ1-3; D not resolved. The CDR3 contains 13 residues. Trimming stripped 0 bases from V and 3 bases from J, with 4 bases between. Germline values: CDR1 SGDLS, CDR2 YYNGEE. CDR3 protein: CASSVGGGNTIYF. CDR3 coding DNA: TGTGCCAGCAGCGTAGGGGGTGGAAACACCATATATTTT.

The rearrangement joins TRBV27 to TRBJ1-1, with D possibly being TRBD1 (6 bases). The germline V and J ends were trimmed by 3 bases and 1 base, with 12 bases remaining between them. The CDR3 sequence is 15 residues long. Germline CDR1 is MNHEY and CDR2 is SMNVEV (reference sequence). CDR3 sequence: CASSLHRVPNTEAFF. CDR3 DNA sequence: TGTGCCAGCAGTTTGCACAGGGTTCCGAACACTGAAGCTTTCTTT.

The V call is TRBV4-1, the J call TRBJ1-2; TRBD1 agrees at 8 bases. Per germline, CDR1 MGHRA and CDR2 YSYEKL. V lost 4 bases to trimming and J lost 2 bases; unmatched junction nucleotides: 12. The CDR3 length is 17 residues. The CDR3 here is CASSPNLLDRGNYGYTF. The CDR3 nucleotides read TGCGCCAGCAGCCCGAACCTCCTCGACAGGGGAAACTATGGCTACACCTTC.

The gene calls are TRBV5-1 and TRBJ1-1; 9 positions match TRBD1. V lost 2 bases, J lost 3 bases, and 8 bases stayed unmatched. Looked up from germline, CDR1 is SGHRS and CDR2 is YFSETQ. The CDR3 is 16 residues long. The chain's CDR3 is CASSFGTGWSDTEAFF. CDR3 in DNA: TGCGCCAGCAGCTTTGGGACAGGGTGGAGCGACACTGAAGCTTTCTTT.